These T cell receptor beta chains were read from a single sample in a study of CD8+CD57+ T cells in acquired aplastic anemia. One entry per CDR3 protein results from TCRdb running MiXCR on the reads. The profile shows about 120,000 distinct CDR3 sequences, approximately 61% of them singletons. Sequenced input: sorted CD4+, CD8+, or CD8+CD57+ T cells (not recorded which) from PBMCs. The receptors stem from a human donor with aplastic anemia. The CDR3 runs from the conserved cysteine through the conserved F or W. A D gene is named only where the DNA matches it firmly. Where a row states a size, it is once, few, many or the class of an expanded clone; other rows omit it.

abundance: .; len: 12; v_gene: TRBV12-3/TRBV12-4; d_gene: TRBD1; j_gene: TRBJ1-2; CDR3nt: TGTGCCAGCGGGACAGGGGGGAATGGCTACACCTTC; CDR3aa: CASGTGGNGYTF
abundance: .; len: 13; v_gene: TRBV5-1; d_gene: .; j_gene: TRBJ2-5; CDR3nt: TGCGCCAGCAGCTGGGCAGGGACAGAGACCCAGTACTTC; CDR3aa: CASSWAGTETQYF
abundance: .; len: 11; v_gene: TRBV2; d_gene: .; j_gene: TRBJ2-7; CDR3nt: TGTGCCACAAGACAGACCTACGAGCAGTACTTC; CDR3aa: CATRQTYEQYF
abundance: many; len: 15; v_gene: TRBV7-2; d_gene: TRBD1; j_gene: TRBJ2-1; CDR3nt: TGTGCCAGCAGCTTTTATTTGGGACAGGGCGGTGAGCAGTTCTTC; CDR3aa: CASSFYLGQGGEQFF
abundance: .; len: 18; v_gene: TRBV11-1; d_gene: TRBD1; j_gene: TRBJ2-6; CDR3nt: TGTGCCAGCAGCGACAGACAGGGGGCGCATACTGGGGCCAACGTCCTGACTTTC; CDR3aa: CASSDRQGAHTGANVLTF
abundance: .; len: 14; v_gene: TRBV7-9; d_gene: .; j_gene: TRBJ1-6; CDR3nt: TGTGCCAGCAGCTTAGATCCAGGGTTTTCACCCCTCCACTTT; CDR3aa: CASSLDPGFSPLHF
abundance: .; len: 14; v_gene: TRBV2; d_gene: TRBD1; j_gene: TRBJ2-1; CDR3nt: TGTGCCAGCAGCCCGGGACAGGGTTTCAATGAGCAGTTCTTC; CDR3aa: CASSPGQGFNEQFF
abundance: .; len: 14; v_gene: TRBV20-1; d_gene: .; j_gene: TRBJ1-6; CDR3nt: TGCAGTGCTAGGGAGACAGGAAGGGAATCACCCCTCCACTTT; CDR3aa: CSARETGRESPLHF
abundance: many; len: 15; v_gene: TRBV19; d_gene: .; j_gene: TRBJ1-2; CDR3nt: TGTGCCAGTAGTATAAAAGGCGGGGATCGGTATGGCTACACCTTC; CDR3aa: CASSIKGGDRYGYTF
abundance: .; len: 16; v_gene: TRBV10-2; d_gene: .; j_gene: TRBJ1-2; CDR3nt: TGCGCCAGCAGTGAGTCTTACCCCAGGGTGATCTATGGCTACACCTTC; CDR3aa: CASSESYPRVIYGYTF
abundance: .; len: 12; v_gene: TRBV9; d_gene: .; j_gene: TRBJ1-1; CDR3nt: TGTGCCAGCAGCGAGGGGAACACTGAAGCTTTCTTT; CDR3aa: CASSEGNTEAFF
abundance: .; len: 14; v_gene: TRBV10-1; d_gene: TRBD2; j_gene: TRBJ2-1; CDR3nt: TGCGCCAGCAGTGAGAACCAACTAGCGGGGGTTCAGTTCTTC; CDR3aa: CASSENQLAGVQFF
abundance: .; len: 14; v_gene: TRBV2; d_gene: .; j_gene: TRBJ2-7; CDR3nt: TGTGCCGGGAAACGGACTTACTTAAACTACGAGCAGTACTTC; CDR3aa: CAGKRTYLNYEQYF
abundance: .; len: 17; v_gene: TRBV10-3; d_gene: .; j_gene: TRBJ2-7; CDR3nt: TGTGCCATCAGTGAGTCGTCGACGGAAATAATAGCCTACGAGCAGTACTTC; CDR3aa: CAISESSTEIIAYEQYF
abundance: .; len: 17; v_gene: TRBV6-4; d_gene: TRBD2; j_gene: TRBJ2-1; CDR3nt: TGTGCCAGCAGTGACTCTAGCGGGAGGGGGTCCTACAATGAGCAGTTCTTC; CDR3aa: CASSDSSGRGSYNEQFF
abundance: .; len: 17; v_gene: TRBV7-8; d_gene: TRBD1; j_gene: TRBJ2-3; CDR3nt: TGTGCCAGCAGCTTAGGAATCGGGACAGGGGGCACAGATACGCAGTATTTT; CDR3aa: CASSLGIGTGGTDTQYF
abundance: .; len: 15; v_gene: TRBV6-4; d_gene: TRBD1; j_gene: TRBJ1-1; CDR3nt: TGTGCCAGCAGTGTAACAGGGGGACTGAACACTGAAGCTTTCTTT; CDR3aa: CASSVTGGLNTEAFF
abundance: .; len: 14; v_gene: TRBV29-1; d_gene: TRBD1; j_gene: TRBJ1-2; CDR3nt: TGCAGCGTTGGGCGGGGACAGGGGAATTATGGCTACACCTTC; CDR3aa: CSVGRGQGNYGYTF
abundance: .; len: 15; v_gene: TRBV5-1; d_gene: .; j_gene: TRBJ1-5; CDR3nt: TGCGCCAGCAGCTTGGGGCTGGATGGCAATCAGCCCCAGCATTTT; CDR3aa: CASSLGLDGNQPQHF
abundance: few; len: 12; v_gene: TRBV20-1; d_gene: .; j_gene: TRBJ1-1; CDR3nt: TGCAGTGTCGCCCCAGGGAGCACTGAAGCTTTCTTT; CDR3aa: CSVAPGSTEAFF
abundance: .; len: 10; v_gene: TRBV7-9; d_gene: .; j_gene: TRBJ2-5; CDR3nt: TGTGCCAGCAGTCGGGGGACCCAGTACTTC; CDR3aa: CASSRGTQYF
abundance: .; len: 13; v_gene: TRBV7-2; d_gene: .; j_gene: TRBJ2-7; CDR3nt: TGTGCCAGCAGCTTAAGTCAACGTTACGAGCAGTACTTC; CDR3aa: CASSLSQRYEQYF
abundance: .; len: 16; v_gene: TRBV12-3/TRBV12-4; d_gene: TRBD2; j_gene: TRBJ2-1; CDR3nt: TGTGCCAGCAGTTTAGGGACTAGCGGGAGTCGGGGCGAGCAGTTCTTC; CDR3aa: CASSLGTSGSRGEQFF
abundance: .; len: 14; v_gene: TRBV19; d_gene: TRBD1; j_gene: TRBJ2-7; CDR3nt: TGTGCCAGTAGTTCCCCAGGGACAGGTTTCGAGCAGTACTTC; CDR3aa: CASSSPGTGFEQYF
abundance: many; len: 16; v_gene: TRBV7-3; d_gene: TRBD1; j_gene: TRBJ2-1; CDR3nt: TGTGCCAGCAGCTCGCTGGAGGACAGGGTCCTCAATGAGCAGTTCTTC; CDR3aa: CASSSLEDRVLNEQFF
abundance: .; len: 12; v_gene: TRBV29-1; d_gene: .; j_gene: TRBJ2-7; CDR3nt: TGCAGCGCCCGGGCCAACTCCTACGAGCAGTACTTC; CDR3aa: CSARANSYEQYF
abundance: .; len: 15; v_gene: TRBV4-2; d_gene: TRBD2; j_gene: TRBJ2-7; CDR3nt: TGTGCCAGCAGCCAAGATGGGCTAGCGGGAGACGAGCAGTACTTC; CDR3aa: CASSQDGLAGDEQYF
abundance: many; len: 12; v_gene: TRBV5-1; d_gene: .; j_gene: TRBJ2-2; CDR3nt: TGCGCCAGCCTAGGGGAGGCCGGGGAGCTGTTTTTT; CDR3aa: CASLGEAGELFF